The present T cell receptor beta chain was sequenced within a study of blood T cell repertoires in COVID-19. In the study overall: In each case, the material was cDNA or gDNA derived from T cells, B-cell-depleted T cells, or PBMCs.

In the original workflow: Using reference gene primer amplification, nucleated cell counts were estimated. The data were produced by immunoSEQ multiplex PCR, yet TCRdb's version contains in-frame clones alone and is incomplete. That table furnishes V, J and clone size, whereas the DNA furnished D and trimming. Of approximately 230,000 clones listed, over 80% are singletons. Study members were between roughly 18 and 100 years old and lived in some 22 US regions. Participant-given clinical history determined each cohort assignment. V shed 4 bases and J 2 bases; nucleotides not matched to a gene: 11. Germline V gene data show CDR1 as LNHDA and CDR2 as SQIVND (reference sequence). The CDR3 length is 18 residues.

This rearrangement joins TRBV19 to TRBJ2-2, with TRBD1 matching over 9 bases. The sample was PBMCs or T cells enriched from blood (not recorded which). This clonotype was obtained from a woman under 30 who had recovered from COVID-19. As DNA, the CDR3 is TGTGCCAGTAGTAGGGGACAGGGCCTTGGGGCCAACACCGGGGAGCTGTTTTTT. Amino acid sequence: CASSRGQGLGANTGELFF.